This T cell receptor (beta chain) was identified during a study of PD-L1 blockade in urothelial cancer. Across the study: Analyses were performed on blood at 3 weeks after treatment start (the second dose) and at 6 weeks.

Time point in this sample: pretreatment peripheral blood. This clone has just one count. TCRdb's copy holds only in-frame clones and misses some; the assay was immunoSEQ multiplex PCR. The sample yields about 47,000 clones, approximately 85% seen once. This CDR3 is built from 13 residues. The germline V gene has CDR1 MNHEY and CDR2 SMNVEV (reference sequence). V shed 6 bases, J shed 7 bases, and the junction held 6 bases outside the gene matches. The sequencing here drew on PBMCs, taken around atezolizumab (anti-PD-L1) treatment. This receptor was taken from a man aged 45-65 years with urothelial cancer. The chain couples TRBV27 to TRBJ1-2, with 9 positions matching TRBD1. The CDR3 loop reads CASRPTGGGGYTF. The CDR3 DNA is TGTGCCAGCAGACCCACAGGGGGCGGTGGCTACACCTTC.